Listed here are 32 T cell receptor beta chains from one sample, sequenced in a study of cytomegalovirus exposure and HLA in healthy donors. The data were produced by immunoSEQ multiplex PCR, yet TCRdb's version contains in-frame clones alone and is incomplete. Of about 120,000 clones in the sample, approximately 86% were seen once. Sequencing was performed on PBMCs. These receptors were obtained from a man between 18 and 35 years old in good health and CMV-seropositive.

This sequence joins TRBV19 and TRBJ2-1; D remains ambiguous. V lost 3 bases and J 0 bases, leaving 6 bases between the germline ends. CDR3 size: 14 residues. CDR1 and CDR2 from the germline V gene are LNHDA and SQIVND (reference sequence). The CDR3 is CASSMQDSYNEQFF. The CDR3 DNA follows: TGTGCCAGTAGTATGCAGGACTCCTACAATGAGCAGTTCTTC.

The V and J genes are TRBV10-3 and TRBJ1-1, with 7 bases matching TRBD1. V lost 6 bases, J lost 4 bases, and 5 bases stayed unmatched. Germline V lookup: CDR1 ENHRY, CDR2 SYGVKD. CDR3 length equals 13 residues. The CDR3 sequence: CAIRGGSSTEAFF. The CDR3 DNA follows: TGTGCCATCAGAGGGGGCTCAAGCACTGAAGCTTTCTTT.

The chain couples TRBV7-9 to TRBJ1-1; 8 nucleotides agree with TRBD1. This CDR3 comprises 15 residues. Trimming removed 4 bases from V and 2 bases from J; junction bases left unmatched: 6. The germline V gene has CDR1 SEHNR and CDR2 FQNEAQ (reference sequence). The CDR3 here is CASSSKGQGNTEAFF. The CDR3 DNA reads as TGTGCCAGCAGCTCTAAAGGACAGGGAAACACTGAAGCTTTCTTT.

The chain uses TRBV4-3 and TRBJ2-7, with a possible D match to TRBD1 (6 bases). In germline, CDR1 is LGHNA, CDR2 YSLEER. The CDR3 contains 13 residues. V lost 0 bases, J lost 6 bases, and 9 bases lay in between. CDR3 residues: CASSQDTGTEQYF. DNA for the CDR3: TGCGCCAGCAGCCAAGACACAGGGACCGAGCAGTACTTC.

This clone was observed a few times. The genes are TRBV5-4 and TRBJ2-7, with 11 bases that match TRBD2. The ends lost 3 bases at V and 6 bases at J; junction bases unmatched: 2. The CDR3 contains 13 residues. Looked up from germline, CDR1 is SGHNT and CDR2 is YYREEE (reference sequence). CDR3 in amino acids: CASSSTSGVEQYF. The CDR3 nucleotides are TGTGCCAGCAGCTCGACTAGCGGGGTCGAGCAGTACTTC.

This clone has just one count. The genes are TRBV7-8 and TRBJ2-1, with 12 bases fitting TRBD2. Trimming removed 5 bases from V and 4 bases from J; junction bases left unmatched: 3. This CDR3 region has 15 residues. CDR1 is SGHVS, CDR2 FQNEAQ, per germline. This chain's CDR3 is CASSHTSGGYNEQFF. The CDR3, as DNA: TGTGCCAGCAGCCATACTAGCGGGGGGTACAATGAGCAGTTCTTC.

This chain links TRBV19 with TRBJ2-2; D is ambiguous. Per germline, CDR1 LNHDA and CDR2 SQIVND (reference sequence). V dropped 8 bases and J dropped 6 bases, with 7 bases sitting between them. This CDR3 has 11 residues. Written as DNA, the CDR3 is TGTGCCAGTCGGTATTCCGGGGAGCTGTTTTTT. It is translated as CASRYSGELFF.

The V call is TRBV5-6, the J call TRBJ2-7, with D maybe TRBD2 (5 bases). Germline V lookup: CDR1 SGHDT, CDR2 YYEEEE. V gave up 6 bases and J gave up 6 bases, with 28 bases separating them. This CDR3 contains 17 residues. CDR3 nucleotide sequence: TGTGCCAGCACCCGAACAGTGGACTCCCGCTCTATTGGCGAGCAGTACTTC. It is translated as CASTRTVDSRSIGEQYF.

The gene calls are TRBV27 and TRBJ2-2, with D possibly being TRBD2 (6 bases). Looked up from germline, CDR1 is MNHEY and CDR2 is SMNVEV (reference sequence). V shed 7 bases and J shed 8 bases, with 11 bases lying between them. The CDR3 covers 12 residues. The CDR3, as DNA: TGTGCCAGCACTAGCGCCTGGGGGGAGCTGTTTTTT. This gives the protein CASTSAWGELFF.

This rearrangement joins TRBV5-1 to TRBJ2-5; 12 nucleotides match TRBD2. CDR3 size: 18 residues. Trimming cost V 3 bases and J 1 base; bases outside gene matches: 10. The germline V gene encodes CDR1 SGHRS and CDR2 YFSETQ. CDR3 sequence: CASSSRPTSGGAQETQYF. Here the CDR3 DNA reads TGCGCCAGCAGCTCACGCCCGACTAGCGGGGGCGCCCAAGAGACCCAGTACTTC. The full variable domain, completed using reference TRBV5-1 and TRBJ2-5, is KAGVTQTPRYLIKTRGQQVTLSCSPISGHRSVSWYQQTPGQGLQFLFEYFSETQRNKGNFPGRFSGRQFSNSRSEMNVSTLELGDSALYLCASSSRPTSGGAQETQYFGPGTRLLVL.

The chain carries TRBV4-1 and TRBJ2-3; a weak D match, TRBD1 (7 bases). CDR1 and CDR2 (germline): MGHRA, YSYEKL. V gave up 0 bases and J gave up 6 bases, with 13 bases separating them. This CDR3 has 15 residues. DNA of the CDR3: TGCGCCAGCAGCCAAGAAGACAGGGAGGTTGATACGCAGTATTTT. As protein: CASSQEDREVDTQYF.

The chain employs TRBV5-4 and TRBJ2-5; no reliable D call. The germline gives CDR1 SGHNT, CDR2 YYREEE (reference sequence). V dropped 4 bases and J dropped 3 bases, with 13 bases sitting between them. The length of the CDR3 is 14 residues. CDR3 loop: CASSPAVREETQYF. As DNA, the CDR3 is TGTGCCAGCAGCCCGGCGGTCAGAGAAGAGACCCAGTACTTC.

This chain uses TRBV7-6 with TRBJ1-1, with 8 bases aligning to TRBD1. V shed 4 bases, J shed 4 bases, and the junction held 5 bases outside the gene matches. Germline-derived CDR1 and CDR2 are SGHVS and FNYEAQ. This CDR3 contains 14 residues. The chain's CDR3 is CASSSGQGRTEAFF. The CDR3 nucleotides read TGTGCCAGCAGCTCCGGACAGGGACGCACTGAAGCTTTCTTT.

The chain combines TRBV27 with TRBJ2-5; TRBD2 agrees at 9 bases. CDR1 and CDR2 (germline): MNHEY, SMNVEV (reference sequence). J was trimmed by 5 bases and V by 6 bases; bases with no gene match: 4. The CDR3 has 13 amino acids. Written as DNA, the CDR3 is TGTGCCAGCAGGGAAAGCGGGGGGGAGACCCAGTACTTC. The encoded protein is CASRESGGETQYF.

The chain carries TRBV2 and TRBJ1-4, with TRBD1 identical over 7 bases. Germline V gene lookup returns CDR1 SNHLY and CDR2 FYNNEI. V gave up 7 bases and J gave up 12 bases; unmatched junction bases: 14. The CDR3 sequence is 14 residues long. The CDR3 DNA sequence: TGTGCCAGCAATGTCGGGACAGCCAGTGAGGAACTGTTTTTT. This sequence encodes CASNVGTASEELFF.

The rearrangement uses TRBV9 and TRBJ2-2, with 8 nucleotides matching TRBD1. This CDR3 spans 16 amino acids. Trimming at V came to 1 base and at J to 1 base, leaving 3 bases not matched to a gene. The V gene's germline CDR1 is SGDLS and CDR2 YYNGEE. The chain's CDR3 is CASSVYGTGNTGELFF. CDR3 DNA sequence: TGTGCCAGCAGCGTATATGGGACAGGGAACACCGGGGAGCTGTTTTTT.

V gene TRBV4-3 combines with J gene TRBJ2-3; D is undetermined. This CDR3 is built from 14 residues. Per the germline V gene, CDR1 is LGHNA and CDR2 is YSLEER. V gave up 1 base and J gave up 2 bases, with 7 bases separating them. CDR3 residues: CASSQGLATDTQYF. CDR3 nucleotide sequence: TGCGCCAGCAGCCAAGGTTTGGCCACAGATACGCAGTATTTT.

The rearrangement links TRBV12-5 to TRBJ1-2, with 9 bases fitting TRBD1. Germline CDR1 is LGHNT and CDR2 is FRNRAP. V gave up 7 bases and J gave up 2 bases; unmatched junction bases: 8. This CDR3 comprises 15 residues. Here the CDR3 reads CASVSTGQGNYGYTF. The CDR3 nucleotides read TGTGCTAGTGTTTCTACGGGACAGGGAAACTATGGCTACACCTTC.

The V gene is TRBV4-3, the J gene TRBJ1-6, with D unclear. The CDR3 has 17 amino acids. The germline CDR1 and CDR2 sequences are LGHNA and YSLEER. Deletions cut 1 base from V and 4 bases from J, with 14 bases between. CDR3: CASSQGGMTQYNSPLHF. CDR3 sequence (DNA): TGCGCCAGCAGCCAAGGAGGGATGACTCAATATAATTCACCCCTCCACTTT.

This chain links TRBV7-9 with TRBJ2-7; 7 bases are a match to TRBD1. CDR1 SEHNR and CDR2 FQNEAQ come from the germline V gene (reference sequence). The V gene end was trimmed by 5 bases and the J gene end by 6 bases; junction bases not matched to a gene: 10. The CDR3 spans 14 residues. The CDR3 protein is CASSQGQKGSEQYF. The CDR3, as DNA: TGTGCCAGCAGCCAGGGACAGAAAGGTTCCGAGCAGTACTTC.

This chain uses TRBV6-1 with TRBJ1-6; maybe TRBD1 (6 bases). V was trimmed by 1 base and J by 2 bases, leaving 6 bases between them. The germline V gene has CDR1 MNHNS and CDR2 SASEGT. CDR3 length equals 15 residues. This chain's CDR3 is CASSEGTAYNSPLHF. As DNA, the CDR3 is TGTGCCAGCAGTGAAGGGACAGCCTATAATTCACCCCTCCACTTT.

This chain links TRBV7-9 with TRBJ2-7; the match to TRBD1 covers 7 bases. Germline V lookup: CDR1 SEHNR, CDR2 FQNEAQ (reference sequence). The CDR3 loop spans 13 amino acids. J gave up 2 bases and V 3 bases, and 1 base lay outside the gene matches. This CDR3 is CASSFDRAYEQYF. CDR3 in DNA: TGTGCCAGCAGCTTCGACAGGGCCTACGAGCAGTACTTC.

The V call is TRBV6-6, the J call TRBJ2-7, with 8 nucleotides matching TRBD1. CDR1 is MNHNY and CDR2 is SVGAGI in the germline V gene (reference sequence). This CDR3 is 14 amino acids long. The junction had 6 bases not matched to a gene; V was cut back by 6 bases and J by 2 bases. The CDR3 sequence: CASRPTGDPYEQYF. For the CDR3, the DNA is TGTGCCAGCAGGCCGACAGGGGACCCCTACGAGCAGTACTTC.

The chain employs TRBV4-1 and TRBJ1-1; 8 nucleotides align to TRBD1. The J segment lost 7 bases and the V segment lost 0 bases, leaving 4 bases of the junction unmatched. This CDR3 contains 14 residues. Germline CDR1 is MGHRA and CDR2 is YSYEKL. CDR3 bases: TGCGCCAGCAGCCAAGAGCAGGGGGCCGGTGAAGCTTTCTTT. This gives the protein CASSQEQGAGEAFF.

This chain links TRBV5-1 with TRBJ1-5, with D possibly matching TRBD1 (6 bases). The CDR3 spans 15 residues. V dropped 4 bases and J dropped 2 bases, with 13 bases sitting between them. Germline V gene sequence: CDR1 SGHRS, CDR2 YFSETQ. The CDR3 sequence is CASSATGRGNQPQHF. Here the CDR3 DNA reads TGCGCCAGCAGCGCAACAGGGAGGGGCAATCAGCCCCAGCATTTT.

The CDR3 DNA sequence: TGTGCCTGGAGTTTGGAGTATAGCAATCAGCCCCAGCATTTT. This translates into CAWSLEYSNQPQHF. The chain employs TRBV30 and TRBJ1-5; D ambiguous. Germline V lookup: CDR1 GTSNPN, CDR2 SVGIG (reference sequence). V shed 2 bases and J shed 0 bases, with 8 bases lying between them. The CDR3 spans 14 residues. The entire variable domain, with the rest obtained from reference TRBV30 and TRBJ1-5, is as follows: SQTIHQWPATLVQPVGSPLSLECTVEGTSNPNLYWYRQAAGRGLQLLFYSVGIGQISSEVPQNLSASRPQDRQFILSSKKLLLSDSGFYLCAWSLEYSNQPQHFGDGTRLSIL.

The CDR3 is CASSLTGTIYEQYF. The CDR3 nucleotides are TGTGCCAGCAGCTTGACCGGGACAATATACGAGCAGTACTTC. The chain recombines TRBV7-2 with TRBJ2-7, with a weak D call TRBD1 (6 bases). Germline CDR1 and CDR2: SGHTA and FQGNSA. The CDR3 consists of 14 residues. The V and J ends lost 3 bases and 4 bases respectively, with 13 bases between them.

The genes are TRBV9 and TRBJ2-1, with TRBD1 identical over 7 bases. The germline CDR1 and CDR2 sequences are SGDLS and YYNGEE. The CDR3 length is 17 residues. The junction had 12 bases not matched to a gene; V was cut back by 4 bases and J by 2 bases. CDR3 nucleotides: TGTGCCAGCAGCCCCTATACCGGGACAGATACCTACAATGAGCAGTTCTTC. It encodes CASSPYTGTDTYNEQFF.

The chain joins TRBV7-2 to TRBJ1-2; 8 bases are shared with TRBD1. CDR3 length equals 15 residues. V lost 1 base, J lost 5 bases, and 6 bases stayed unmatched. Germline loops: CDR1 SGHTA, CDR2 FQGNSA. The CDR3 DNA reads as TGTGCCAGCAGCTTAGGAGGGCAGGGGGCGTATGGCTACACCTTC. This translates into CASSLGGQGAYGYTF.

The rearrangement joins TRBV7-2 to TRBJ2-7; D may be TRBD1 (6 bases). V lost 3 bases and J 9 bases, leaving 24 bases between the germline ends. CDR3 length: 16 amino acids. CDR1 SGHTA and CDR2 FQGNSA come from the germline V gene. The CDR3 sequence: CASSFQPGPVKGVQYF. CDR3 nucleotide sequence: TGTGCCAGCAGCTTCCAACCCGGCCCCGTTAAGGGGGTGCAGTACTTC.

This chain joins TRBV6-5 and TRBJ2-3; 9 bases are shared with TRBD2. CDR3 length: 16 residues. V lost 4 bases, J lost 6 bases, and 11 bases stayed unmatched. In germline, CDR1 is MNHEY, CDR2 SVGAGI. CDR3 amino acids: CASSWSRRGGLDTQYF. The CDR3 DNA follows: TGTGCCAGCAGTTGGTCGAGGCGGGGGGGCTTGGATACGCAGTATTTT.

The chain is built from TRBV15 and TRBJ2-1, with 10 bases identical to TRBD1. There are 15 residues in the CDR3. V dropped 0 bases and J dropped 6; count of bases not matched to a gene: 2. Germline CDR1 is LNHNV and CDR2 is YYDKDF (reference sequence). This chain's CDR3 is CATSREGTGANEQFF. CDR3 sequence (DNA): TGTGCCACCAGCAGAGAGGGGACAGGGGCCAATGAGCAGTTCTTC.